A single T cell receptor beta chain is shown here with its context. Its antigen remains unknown. This entry comes from a study of blood T cells in healthy people across ages. Findings and limits, study-wide: Samples with more naive T cells showed higher observed beta diversity. Unsorted PBMCs ruled out conclusive naive versus antigen-experienced comparison.

CDR1 and CDR2 from the germline V gene are MGHRA and YSYEKL. The CDR3 has 16 residues. V lost 0 bases, J lost 7 bases, and 11 bases stayed unmatched. A second PCR, run for 7 to 11 cycles, used a sample-barcoded 5' primer plus a J-beta primer mix. The authors tagged each cDNA molecule using a template-switch adaptor with 12 random nucleotides. Every individual sample yielded 3 million or more paired-end reads (each containing CDR3). TCRdb reprocessed the 5' RACE reads with MiXCR, giving one entry per CDR3 protein. The sample records some 1 million distinct CDR3 sequences, 35% to 55% being singletons. Sequencing used blood. The sequence was collected from a woman in her fifties or sixties in good health. The J gene is TRBJ1-2, the V gene TRBV4-1; TRBD1 matches 7 bases. The CDR3 bases are TGCGCCAGCAGCCAAGATGGATTCCGACAGGGTGCTGGCTACACCTTC. Protein product: CASSQDGFRQGAGYTF.